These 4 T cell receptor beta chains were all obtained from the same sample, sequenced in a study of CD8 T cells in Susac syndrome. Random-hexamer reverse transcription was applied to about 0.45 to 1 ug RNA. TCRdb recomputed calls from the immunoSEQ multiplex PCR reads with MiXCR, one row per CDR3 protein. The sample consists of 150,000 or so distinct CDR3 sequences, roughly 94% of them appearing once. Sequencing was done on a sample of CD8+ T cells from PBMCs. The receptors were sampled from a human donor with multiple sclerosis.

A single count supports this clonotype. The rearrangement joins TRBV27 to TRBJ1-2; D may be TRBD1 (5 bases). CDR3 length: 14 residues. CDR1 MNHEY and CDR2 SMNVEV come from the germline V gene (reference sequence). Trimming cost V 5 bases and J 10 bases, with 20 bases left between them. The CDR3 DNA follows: TGTGCCAGCAGTCTCAGCGGGGTGGAGGGGAACTACACCTTC. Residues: CASSLSGVEGNYTF.

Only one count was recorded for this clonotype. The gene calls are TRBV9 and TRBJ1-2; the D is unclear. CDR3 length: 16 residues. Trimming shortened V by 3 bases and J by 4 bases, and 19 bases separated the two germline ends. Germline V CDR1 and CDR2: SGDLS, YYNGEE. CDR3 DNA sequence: TGTGCCAGCAGCGCCGAACAGAAACCACATTCCTATGGCTACACCTTC. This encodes CASSAEQKPHSYGYTF.

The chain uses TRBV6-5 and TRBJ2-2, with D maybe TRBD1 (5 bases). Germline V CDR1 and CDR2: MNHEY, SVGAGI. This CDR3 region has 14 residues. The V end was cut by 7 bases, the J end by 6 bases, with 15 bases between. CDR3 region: CASKVRVGAGELFF. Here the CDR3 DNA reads TGTGCCAGCAAGGTCAGGGTTGGTGCCGGGGAGCTGTTTTTT.

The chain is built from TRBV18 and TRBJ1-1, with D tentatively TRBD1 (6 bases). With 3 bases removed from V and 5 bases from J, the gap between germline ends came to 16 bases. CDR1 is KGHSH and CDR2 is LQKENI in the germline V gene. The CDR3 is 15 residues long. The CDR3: CASSPNTGFWTEAFF. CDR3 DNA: TGTGCCAGCTCACCTAACACAGGGTTTTGGACTGAAGCTTTCTTT. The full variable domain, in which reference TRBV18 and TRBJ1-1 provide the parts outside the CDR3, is NAGVMQNPRHLVRRRGQEARLRCSPMKGHSHVYWYRQLPEEGLKFMVYLQKENIIDESGMPKERFSAEFPKEGPSILRIQQVVRGDSAAYFCASSPNTGFWTEAFFGQGTRLTVV.